These 17 T cell receptor beta chains originate from one sample sequenced in a study of shared clonotypes between healthy human individuals. This table comes from immunoSEQ multiplex PCR, and its TCRdb copy is limited to in-frame clones, with some not included. The repertoire holds millions of clones, with more than 90% as singletons. The specimen was naive CD4+ T cells sorted from blood. The sample's subset: CD45RA+ positively selected. These receptors were taken from a man in his late teens or twenties in good health.

V is TRBV7-2 and J is TRBJ1-3, with 8 bases identical to TRBD1. With V trimmed by 1 base and J by 2 bases, 13 bases remained unmatched. This CDR3 is built from 19 residues. CDR1 SGHTA and CDR2 FQGNSA come from the germline V gene. The CDR3 reads CASSLDGQGARAAGNTIYF. CDR3 sequence (DNA): TGTGCCAGCAGCTTAGACGGGCAGGGGGCAAGGGCTGCTGGAAACACCATATATTTT.

This clone was detected a few times. The rearrangement links TRBV19 to TRBJ1-4; TRBD1 agrees at 10 bases. Germline V gives CDR1 LNHDA, CDR2 SQIVND (reference sequence). The length of the CDR3 is 13 residues. V trimming: 9 bases; J trimming: 4 bases; junction bases outside the gene matches: 2. Here the CDR3 DNA reads TGTGCCAGCCGGGACAGGGGTAATGAAAAACTGTTTTTT. This gives the protein CASRDRGNEKLFF.

This chain uses TRBV4-3 with TRBJ2-7; TRBD2 matches at 7 bases. The CDR3 is 15 amino acids. In germline, CDR1 is LGHNA, CDR2 YSLEER. The J segment lost 2 bases and the V segment lost 1 base, leaving 5 bases of the junction unmatched. This CDR3 is CASSQVEGGPYEQYF. The CDR3 bases are TGCGCCAGCAGCCAAGTTGAGGGAGGGCCCTACGAGCAGTACTTC.

This rearrangement joins TRBV5-1 to TRBJ1-1; possibly TRBD1 for D (6 bases). The CDR3 totals 14 residues. The germline V and J ends were trimmed by 6 bases and 4 bases, with 16 bases remaining between them. CDR1 is SGHRS and CDR2 is YFSETQ in the germline V gene. The CDR3: CASTEGDRGTEAFF. The CDR3 bases are TGCGCCAGCACCGAGGGGGATCGGGGCACTGAAGCTTTCTTT.

V is TRBV9 and J is TRBJ1-3; D ambiguous. Germline V gene data show CDR1 as SGDLS and CDR2 as YYNGEE. Deletions cut 0 bases from V and 3 bases from J, with 16 bases between. The CDR3 covers 17 residues. The CDR3 here is CASSVEGWLKSGNTIYF. CDR3 DNA sequence: TGTGCCAGCAGCGTAGAGGGCTGGCTTAAAAGTGGAAACACCATATATTTT.

This clone was found a few times. The chain has TRBV27 and TRBJ1-5; D ambiguous. Germline V gene data show CDR1 as MNHEY and CDR2 as SMNVEV (reference sequence). The V gene lost 5 bases and the J gene lost 3 bases, with 11 bases spanning the gap. CDR3 length equals 14 residues. CDR3 nucleotide sequence: TGTGCCAGCAGTAGCCGCCAGTTCAATCAGCCCCAGCATTTT. Encoded protein: CASSSRQFNQPQHF.

The chain combines TRBV18 with TRBJ1-5, with a weak D call TRBD1 (6 bases). Trimming shortened V by 0 bases and J by 7 bases, and 10 bases separated the two germline ends. CDR1 is KGHSH, CDR2 LQKENI, per germline. The length of the CDR3 is 14 residues. The CDR3 region has the DNA TGTGCCAGCTCACCACCGGGGGGGGCCCAGCCCCAGCATTTT. Translated: CASSPPGGAQPQHF.

The chain has TRBV18 and TRBJ2-7; no clear D gene. This CDR3 spans 14 amino acids. Germline CDR1 and CDR2: KGHSH and LQKENI. Trimming pared 6 bases from V and 3 bases from J, leaving 15 bases between. The CDR3 DNA follows: TGTGCCAGCTCGCCTTCGATGGCTGACTACGAGCAGTACTTC. It codes for CASSPSMADYEQYF.

V and J are TRBV6-1 and TRBJ1-5; perhaps TRBD1 as D (6 bases). V was pared by 4 bases and J by 4 bases, with 17 bases between. Germline CDR1 MNHNS, CDR2 SASEGT. The CDR3 runs to 16 residues. Here the CDR3 reads CASSVVGGGINQPQHF. The CDR3 coding sequence is TGTGCCAGCAGTGTGGTTGGAGGGGGGATAAATCAGCCCCAGCATTTT.

The chain employs TRBV11-2 and TRBJ2-2; 8 bases fit TRBD2. This CDR3 spans 16 amino acids. Germline-derived CDR1 and CDR2 are SGHAT and FQNNGV. V shed 6 bases, J shed 2 bases, and the junction held 8 bases outside the gene matches. The CDR3 is CASRSSGTSNTGELFF. The CDR3, as DNA: TGTGCCAGCAGATCATCCGGGACTAGTAACACCGGGGAGCTGTTTTTT.

The V gene is TRBV28, the J gene TRBJ2-7, with a weak D call TRBD1 (5 bases). This CDR3 has 12 residues. Trimming shortened V by 3 bases and J by 6 bases, and 9 bases separated the two germline ends. CDR1 and CDR2 (germline): MDHEN, SYDVKM. CDR3 sequence reads: CASSLTEREQYF. DNA of the CDR3: TGTGCCAGCAGTTTGACAGAGCGCGAGCAGTACTTC.

Regarding this clone: The same CDR3 can be traced to other DNA sequences in this sample. The chain carries TRBV18 and TRBJ1-1, with D unresolved. Germline-derived CDR1 and CDR2 are KGHSH and LQKENI. The V and J ends lost 0 bases and 0 bases respectively, with 5 bases between them. This CDR3 contains 14 residues. The CDR3 DNA reads TGTGCCAGCTCACCACCGAGCTTGAACACTGAAGCTTTCTTT. This sequence encodes CASSPPSLNTEAFF.

This chain uses TRBV2 with TRBJ2-5; 12 nucleotides agree with TRBD2. J was trimmed by 4 bases and V by 6 bases; bases with no gene match: 6. The CDR3 has 15 residues. Germline lookup yields CDR1 SNHLY and CDR2 FYNNEI. The CDR3 sequence: CASSPSSGRVETQYF. For the CDR3, the DNA is TGTGCCAGCAGCCCTTCTAGCGGGAGGGTAGAGACCCAGTACTTC.

The rearrangement links TRBV27 to TRBJ2-2; D remains unclear. The CDR3 runs 15 residues. The germline V gene encodes CDR1 MNHEY and CDR2 SMNVEV (reference sequence). V dropped 1 base and J dropped 0 bases, with 6 bases sitting between them. The CDR3 region has the DNA TGTGCCAGCAGTTTATGGGCTACGAACACCGGGGAGCTGTTTTTT. It encodes CASSLWATNTGELFF.

On this clone itself: This specimen includes other DNA sequences encoding the same CDR3. The chain links TRBV30 to TRBJ2-3; 10 nucleotides agree with TRBD2. The CDR3 covers 10 residues. CDR1 and CDR2 from the germline V gene are GTSNPN and SVGIG (reference sequence). The CDR3 loop reads CSGGADTQYF. Here the CDR3 DNA reads TGTAGCGGGGGGGCGGATACGCAGTATTTT.

The chain joins TRBV6-4 to TRBJ1-3; 7 nucleotides align to TRBD1. CDR1 and CDR2 from the germline V gene are MRHNA and SNTAGT. J gave up 4 bases and V 8 bases, and 5 bases lay outside the gene matches. The CDR3 is 13 residues long. The CDR3 nucleotides read TGTGCCAGCGGAACAGGGGACGGAAACACCATATATTTT. Translated, it gives CASGTGDGNTIYF.

CDR3 amino acids: CASSQGAGVSYNEQFF. Written as DNA, the CDR3 is TGCGCCAGCAGCCAGGGGGCTGGAGTGTCCTACAATGAGCAGTTCTTC. This chain joins TRBV4-1 and TRBJ2-1; TRBD1 might be the D (6 bases). Germline-derived CDR1 and CDR2 are MGHRA and YSYEKL. The CDR3 is 16 residues long. V was trimmed by 3 bases and J by 1 base, leaving 13 bases between them.